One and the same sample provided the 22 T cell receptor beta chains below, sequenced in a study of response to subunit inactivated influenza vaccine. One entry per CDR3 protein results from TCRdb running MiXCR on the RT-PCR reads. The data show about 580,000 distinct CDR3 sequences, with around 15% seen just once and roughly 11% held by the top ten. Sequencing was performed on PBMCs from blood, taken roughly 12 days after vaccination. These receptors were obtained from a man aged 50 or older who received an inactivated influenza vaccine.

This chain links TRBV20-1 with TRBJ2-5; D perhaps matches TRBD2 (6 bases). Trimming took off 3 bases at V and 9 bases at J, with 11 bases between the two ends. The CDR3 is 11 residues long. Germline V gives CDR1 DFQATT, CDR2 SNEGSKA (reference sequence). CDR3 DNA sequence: TGCAGTGCTAGCCCAGGAGGGGCCCAGTACTTC. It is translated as CSASPGGAQYF.

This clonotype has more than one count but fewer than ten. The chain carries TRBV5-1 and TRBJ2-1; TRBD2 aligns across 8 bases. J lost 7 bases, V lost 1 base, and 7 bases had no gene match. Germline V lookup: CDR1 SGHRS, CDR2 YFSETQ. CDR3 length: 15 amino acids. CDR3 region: CASSLNGGARNEQFF. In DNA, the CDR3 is TGCGCCAGCAGCTTGAACGGGGGGGCTAGGAATGAGCAGTTCTTC.

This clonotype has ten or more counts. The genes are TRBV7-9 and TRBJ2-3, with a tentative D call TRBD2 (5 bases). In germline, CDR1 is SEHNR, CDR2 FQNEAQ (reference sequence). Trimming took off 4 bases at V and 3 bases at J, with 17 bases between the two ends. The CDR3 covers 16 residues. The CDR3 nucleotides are TGTGCCAGCAGCTGGCCTCCAGAGGGTTTAACAGATACGCAGTATTTT. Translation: CASSWPPEGLTDTQYF.

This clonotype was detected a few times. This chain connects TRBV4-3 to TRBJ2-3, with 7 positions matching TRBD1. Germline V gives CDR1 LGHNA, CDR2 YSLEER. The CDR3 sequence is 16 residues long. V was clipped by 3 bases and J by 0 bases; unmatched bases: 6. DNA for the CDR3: TGCGCCAGCAGCCATCGACAGGGACCTAGCACAGATACGCAGTATTTT. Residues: CASSHRQGPSTDTQYF.

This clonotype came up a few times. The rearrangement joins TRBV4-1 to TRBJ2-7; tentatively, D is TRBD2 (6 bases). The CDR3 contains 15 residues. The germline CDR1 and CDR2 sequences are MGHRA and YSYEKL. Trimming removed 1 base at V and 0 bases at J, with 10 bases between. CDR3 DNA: TGCGCCAGCAGCCAAGGGGTAGCGGTCTCCTACGAGCAGTACTTC. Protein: CASSQGVAVSYEQYF.

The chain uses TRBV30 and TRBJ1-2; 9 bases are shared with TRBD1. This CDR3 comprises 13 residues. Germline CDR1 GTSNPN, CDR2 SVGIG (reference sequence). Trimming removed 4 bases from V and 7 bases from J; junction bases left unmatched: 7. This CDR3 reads CAWKGQGMGGYTF. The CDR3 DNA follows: TGTGCCTGGAAAGGACAGGGGATGGGTGGCTACACCTTC.

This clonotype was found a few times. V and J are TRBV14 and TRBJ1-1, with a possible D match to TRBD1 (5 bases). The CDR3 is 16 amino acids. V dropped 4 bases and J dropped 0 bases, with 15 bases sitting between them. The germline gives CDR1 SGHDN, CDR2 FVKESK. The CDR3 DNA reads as TGTGCCAGCAGCCTCCTCCGAGGGACCATGAACACTGAAGCTTTCTTT. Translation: CASSLLRGTMNTEAFF.

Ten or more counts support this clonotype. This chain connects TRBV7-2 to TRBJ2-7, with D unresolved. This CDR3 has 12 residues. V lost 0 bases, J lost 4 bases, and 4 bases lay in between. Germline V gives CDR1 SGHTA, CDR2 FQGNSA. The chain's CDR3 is CASSLAAYEQYF. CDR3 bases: TGTGCCAGCAGCTTAGCAGCGTACGAGCAGTACTTC.

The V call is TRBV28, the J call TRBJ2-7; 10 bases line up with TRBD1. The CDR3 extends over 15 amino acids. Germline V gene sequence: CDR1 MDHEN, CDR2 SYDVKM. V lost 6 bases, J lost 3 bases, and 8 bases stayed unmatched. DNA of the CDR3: TGTGCCAGCAGCCTACTAGGACAGGGGGGCTACGAGCAGTACTTC. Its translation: CASSLLGQGGYEQYF.

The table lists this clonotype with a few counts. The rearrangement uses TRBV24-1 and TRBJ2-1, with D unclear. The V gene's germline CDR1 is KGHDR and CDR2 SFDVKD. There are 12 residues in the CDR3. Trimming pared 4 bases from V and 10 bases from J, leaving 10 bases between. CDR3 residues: CATSDSREEQFF. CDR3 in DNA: TGTGCCACCAGTGACTCTAGAGAAGAGCAGTTCTTC.

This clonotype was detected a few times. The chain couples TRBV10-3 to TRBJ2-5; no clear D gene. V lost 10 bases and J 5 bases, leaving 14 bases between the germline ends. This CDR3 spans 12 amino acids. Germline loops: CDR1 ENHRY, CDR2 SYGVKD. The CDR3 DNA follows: TGTGCCACAAAAACGACCCGGGAGACCCAGTACTTC. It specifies CATKTTRETQYF.

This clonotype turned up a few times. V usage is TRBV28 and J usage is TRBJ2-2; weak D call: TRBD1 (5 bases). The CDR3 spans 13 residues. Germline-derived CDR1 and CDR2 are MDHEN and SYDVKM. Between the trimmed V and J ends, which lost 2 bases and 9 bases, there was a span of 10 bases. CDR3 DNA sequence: TGTGCCAGCAGTTTACGGACACCCCGGGAGCTGTTTTTT. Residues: CASSLRTPRELFF.

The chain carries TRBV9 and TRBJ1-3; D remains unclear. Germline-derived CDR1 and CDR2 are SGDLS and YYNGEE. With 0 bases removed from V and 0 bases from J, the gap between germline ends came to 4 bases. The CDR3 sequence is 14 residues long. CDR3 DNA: TGTGCCAGCAGCGTAGCAAGCTCTGGAAACACCATATATTTT. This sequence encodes CASSVASSGNTIYF.

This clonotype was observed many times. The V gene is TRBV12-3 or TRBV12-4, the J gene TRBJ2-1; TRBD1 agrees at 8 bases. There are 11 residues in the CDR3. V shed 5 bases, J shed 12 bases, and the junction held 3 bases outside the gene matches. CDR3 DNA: TGTGCCAGCAGTCAAGACAGGGGGCAGTTCTTC. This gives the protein CASSQDRGQFF.

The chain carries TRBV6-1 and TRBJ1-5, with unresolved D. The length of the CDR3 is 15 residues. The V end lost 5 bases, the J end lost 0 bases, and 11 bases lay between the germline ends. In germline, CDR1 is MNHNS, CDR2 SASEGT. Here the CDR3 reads CASSPWLSSNQPQHF. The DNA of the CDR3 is TGTGCCAGCAGTCCATGGTTAAGTAGCAATCAGCCCCAGCATTTT.

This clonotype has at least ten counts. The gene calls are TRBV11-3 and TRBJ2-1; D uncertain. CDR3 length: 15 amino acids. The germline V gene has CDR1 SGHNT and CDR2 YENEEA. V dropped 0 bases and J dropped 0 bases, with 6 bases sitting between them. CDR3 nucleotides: TGTGCCAGCAGCTTAGACAGTGACTCCTACAATGAGCAGTTCTTC. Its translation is CASSLDSDSYNEQFF.

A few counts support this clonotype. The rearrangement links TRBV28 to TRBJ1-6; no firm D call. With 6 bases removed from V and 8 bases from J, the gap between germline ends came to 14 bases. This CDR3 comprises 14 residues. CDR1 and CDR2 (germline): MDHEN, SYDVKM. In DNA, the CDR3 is TGTGCCAGCAGATCTCGGGCCTCCTATTCACCCCTCCACTTT. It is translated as CASRSRASYSPLHF.

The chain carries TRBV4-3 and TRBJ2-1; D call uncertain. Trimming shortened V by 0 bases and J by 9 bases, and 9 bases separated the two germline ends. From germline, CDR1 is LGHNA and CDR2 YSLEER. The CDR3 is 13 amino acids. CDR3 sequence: CASSQEDGGEQFF. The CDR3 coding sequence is TGCGCCAGCAGCCAAGAAGATGGTGGTGAGCAGTTCTTC.

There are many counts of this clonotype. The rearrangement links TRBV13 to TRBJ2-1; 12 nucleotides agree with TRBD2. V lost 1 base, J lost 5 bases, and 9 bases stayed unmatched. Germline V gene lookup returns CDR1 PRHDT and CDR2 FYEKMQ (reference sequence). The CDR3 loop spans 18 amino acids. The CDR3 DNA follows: TGTGCCAGCAGCTTAGAGGCTAGCGGGAGGGGGGGTAACAATGAGCAGTTCTTC. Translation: CASSLEASGRGGNNEQFF.

CDR3 protein: CASSLRVVGMNEQFF. The CDR3, as DNA: TGTGCCAGCAGCTTAAGGGTGGTTGGCATGAATGAGCAGTTCTTC. The chain couples TRBV7-9 to TRBJ2-1; no firm D call. Germline CDR1 is SEHNR and CDR2 is FQNEAQ (reference sequence). The germline V and J ends were trimmed by 2 bases and 7 bases, with 15 bases remaining between them. The CDR3 is 15 amino acids.

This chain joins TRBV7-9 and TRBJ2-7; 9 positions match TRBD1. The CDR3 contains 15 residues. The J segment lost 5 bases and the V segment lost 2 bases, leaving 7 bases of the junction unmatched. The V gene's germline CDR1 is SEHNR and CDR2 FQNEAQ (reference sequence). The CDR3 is CASSLFRDRAHEQYF. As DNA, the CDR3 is TGTGCCAGCAGCTTATTCCGGGACAGGGCCCACGAGCAGTACTTC.

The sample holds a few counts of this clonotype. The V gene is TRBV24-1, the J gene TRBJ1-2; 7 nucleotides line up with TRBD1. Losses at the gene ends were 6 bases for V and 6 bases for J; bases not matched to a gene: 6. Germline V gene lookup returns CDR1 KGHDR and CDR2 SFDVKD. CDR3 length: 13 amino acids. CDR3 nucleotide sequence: TGTGCCACCAGTCAGGGGACAGTGGATGGCTACACCTTC. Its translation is CATSQGTVDGYTF.